This note documents a single T cell receptor (beta chain) sequence. The data were taken from a study of blood T cell repertoires in COVID-19. In the original workflow: Counts of nucleated cells, estimated from reference gene primer amplification, were obtained. TCRdb's table, derived via immunoSEQ multiplex PCR, lists solely in-frame clones and lacks some. That table furnishes V, J and clone size, whereas the DNA furnished D and trimming. The sample lists more than 300,000 clones, under 90% seen once, with less than 4.5% in the top ten. Cohort 3 donors were reported recovered after two negative PCRs, clearance, or symptom resolution. This receptor was taken from a man aged 25 to 40 who had recovered from COVID-19. The sequencing sample was made of PBMCs or T cells enriched from blood (not recorded which).

For the CDR3, the DNA is TGCGCCAGCGGGACAGGGGATGGCTACACCTTC. It translates to CASGTGDGYTF. The V gene is TRBV5-1, the J gene TRBJ1-2, with 10 bases fitting TRBD1. Germline CDR1 reads SGHRS; CDR2 reads YFSETQ. The CDR3 extends over 11 amino acids. J was trimmed by 6 bases and V by 7 bases; bases with no gene match: 0.